These 25 T cell receptor beta chains were sequenced from one sample in a study of cytomegalovirus exposure and HLA in healthy donors. A multiplex PCR was run with 60 Vbeta primers and 13 Jbeta primers. TCRdb's copy holds only in-frame clones and misses some; the assay was immunoSEQ multiplex PCR. The sample lists under 85,000 clones; approximately 74% were seen once. What was sequenced was PBMCs. The origin of the receptors is a woman in her 30s in good health and CMV-seropositive.

This chain uses TRBV10-3 with TRBJ2-1, with D tentatively TRBD2 (6 bases). The CDR3 is 16 amino acids. Germline loops: CDR1 ENHRY, CDR2 SYGVKD. With 0 bases removed from V and 0 bases from J, the gap between germline ends came to 9 bases. The CDR3 loop reads CAISESAGSSYNEQFF. The CDR3 DNA sequence: TGTGCCATCAGTGAGTCTGCGGGAAGCTCCTACAATGAGCAGTTCTTC.

The gene calls are TRBV7-9 and TRBJ2-7, with 7 bases aligning to TRBD2. The CDR3 is 14 amino acids. The trim removed 3 bases at V and 1 base at J, leaving 3 bases unmatched. Germline V gene lookup returns CDR1 SEHNR and CDR2 FQNEAQ (reference sequence). CDR3 amino acids: CASSFGAGSYEQYF. In DNA form, the CDR3 reads TGTGCCAGCAGCTTCGGAGCGGGGTCCTACGAGCAGTACTTC. Drawing the rest from reference TRBV7-9 and TRBJ2-7, the complete variable domain is DTGVSQNPRHKITKRGQNVTFRCDPISEHNRLYWYRQTLGQGPEFLTYFQNEAQLEKSRLLSDRFSAERPKGSFSTLEIQRTEQGDSAMYLCASSFGAGSYEQYFGPGTRLTVT.

This chain joins TRBV5-1 and TRBJ1-4; possible D gene TRBD1, 6 bases. This CDR3 is 16 amino acids long. The V gene lost 4 bases and the J gene lost 8 bases, with 21 bases spanning the gap. Germline lookup yields CDR1 SGHRS and CDR2 YFSETQ. DNA for the CDR3: TGCGCCAGCAGCCTGGGAGCCGGGACAATCTCCGAAAAACTGTTTTTT. Amino acids: CASSLGAGTISEKLFF.

The chain is built from TRBV5-1 and TRBJ2-1, with unresolved D. This CDR3 spans 13 amino acids. The ends were cut back, 4 bases at V and 10 bases at J, with 15 bases in the middle. Germline assignment: CDR1 SGHRS and CDR2 YFSETQ. CDR3 sequence: CASSKDPLREQFF. The CDR3 nucleotides read TGCGCCAGCAGCAAAGACCCTCTCAGGGAGCAGTTCTTC. Variable domain in full (rest from reference TRBV5-1 and TRBJ2-1): KAGVTQTPRYLIKTRGQQVTLSCSPISGHRSVSWYQQTPGQGLQFLFEYFSETQRNKGNFPGRFSGRQFSNSRSEMNVSTLELGDSALYLCASSKDPLREQFFGPGTRLTVL.

The chain links TRBV6-5 to TRBJ1-1, with D unresolved. The CDR3 covers 13 residues. Trimming shortened V by 0 bases and J by 7 bases, and 9 bases separated the two germline ends. The germline gives CDR1 MNHEY, CDR2 SVGAGI. In DNA form, the CDR3 reads TGTGCCAGCAGTTACTCGTGGGCTGATGAAGCTTTCTTT. Translating gives CASSYSWADEAFF.

This clone appeared a few times. The chain recombines TRBV29-1 with TRBJ1-1; D call uncertain. V was pared by 4 bases and J by 3 bases, with 6 bases between. In germline, CDR1 is SQVTM, CDR2 ANQGSEA. CDR3 size: 11 residues. CDR3 nucleotide sequence: TGCAGCGTTGTTCGGTACACTGAAGCTTTCTTT. As protein: CSVVRYTEAFF.

The chain carries TRBV6-5 and TRBJ2-3; D is perhaps TRBD2 (6 bases). The CDR3 is made up of 15 amino acids. Germline CDR1 is MNHEY and CDR2 is SVGAGI. The germline V and J ends were trimmed by 5 bases and 6 bases, with 18 bases remaining between them. DNA for the CDR3: TGTGCCAGCAGTAGCTTGGGACTCCGCCTGGATACGCAGTATTTT. This encodes CASSSLGLRLDTQYF.

The count of this clone is one. The chain combines TRBV6-1 with TRBJ2-7, with TRBD2 matching 10 bases. In germline, CDR1 is MNHNS, CDR2 SASEGT. The CDR3 has 15 residues. V lost 4 bases and J lost 1; bases outside the gene matches: 4. The CDR3 spells CASSVRTSGSYEQYF. DNA for the CDR3: TGTGCCAGCAGTGTCCGGACTAGCGGTTCCTACGAGCAGTACTTC.

The V and J genes are TRBV12-5 and TRBJ2-3; tentative D call: TRBD2 (5 bases). The CDR3 is 12 residues long. Trimming shortened V by 5 bases and J by 8 bases, and 11 bases separated the two germline ends. The V gene's germline CDR1 is LGHNT and CDR2 FRNRAP. The CDR3 region has the DNA TGTGCTAGTGGTGGGGAGTCGGGTACGCAGTATTTT. Translation gives CASGGESGTQYF. The whole variable domain, filled in from reference TRBV12-5 and TRBJ2-3, reads DARVTQTPRHKVTEMGQEVTMRCQPILGHNTVFWYRQTMMQGLELLAYFRNRAPLDDSGMPKDRFSAEMPDATLATLKIQPSEPRDSAVYFCASGGESGTQYFGPGTRLTVL.

This clone was found once. V gene TRBV6-6 combines with J gene TRBJ1-6; D remains unclear. Germline CDR1 and CDR2: MNHNY and SVGAGI (reference sequence). The CDR3 runs to 14 residues. Trimming stripped 11 bases from V and 3 bases from J, with 14 bases between. This CDR3 is CAQRLTGYNSPLHF. In DNA, the CDR3 is TGTGCCCAAAGATTGACGGGCTATAATTCACCCCTCCACTTT.

The rearrangement uses TRBV5-6 and TRBJ1-2, with D tentatively TRBD1 (5 bases). The CDR3 runs to 16 residues. V was pared by 0 bases and J by 7 bases, with 19 bases between. Germline values: CDR1 SGHDT, CDR2 YYEEEE. The CDR3 loop is CASSLGREGLLSGYTF. The CDR3 coding sequence is TGTGCCAGCAGCTTGGGCAGGGAAGGTCTCCTGTCTGGCTACACCTTC.

Of note for this clone: Because the CDR3's place on the DNA is in doubt, the DNA is left out and the CDR3 is given as listed by TCRdb. The chain recombines TRBV7-9 with TRBJ1-1; TRBD1, as called in the table, went unchecked against the DNA. The germline V gene has CDR1 SEHNR and CDR2 FQNEAQ (reference sequence). The CDR3 region is 15 residues in length, termini included. The CDR3: CASSFSGQGASEAFF.

This sequence joins TRBV25-1 and TRBJ2-3; TRBD2 matches 11 bases. The V gene's germline CDR1 is MGHDK and CDR2 SYGVNS. This CDR3 comprises 18 residues. Germline trimming cut 5 bases from V and 1 base from J; bases unmatched to any gene: 11. CDR3 region: CASSPPGTSGQRTDTQYF. The CDR3 DNA follows: TGTGCCAGCAGTCCCCCCGGGACTAGCGGACAACGCACAGATACGCAGTATTTT.

The genes are TRBV9 and TRBJ1-1; 8 bases align to TRBD1. The germline V gene encodes CDR1 SGDLS and CDR2 YYNGEE. The CDR3 length is 16 residues. With 4 bases clipped from V and 2 bases from J, the junction kept 10 bases outside the gene matches. CDR3 sequence reads: CASSLFGTGGNTEAFF. CDR3 bases: TGTGCCAGCAGCTTATTTGGGACAGGAGGAAACACTGAAGCTTTCTTT.

This clone was counted a single time. The chain links TRBV30 to TRBJ1-1; TRBD1 matches 9 bases. The CDR3 runs 14 residues. In germline, CDR1 is GTSNPN, CDR2 SVGIG (reference sequence). V was pared by 2 bases and J by 5 bases, with 6 bases of the junction left unmatched. The CDR3, as DNA: TGTGCCTGGAGTAGGACAGGGGATTATACTGAAGCTTTCTTT. Translation: CAWSRTGDYTEAFF. The full variable domain, in which reference TRBV30 and TRBJ1-1 provide the parts outside the CDR3, is SQTIHQWPATLVQPVGSPLSLECTVEGTSNPNLYWYRQAAGRGLQLLFYSVGIGQISSEVPQNLSASRPQDRQFILSSKKLLLSDSGFYLCAWSRTGDYTEAFFGQGTRLTVV.

V usage is TRBV10-1 and J usage is TRBJ1-1; D is uncertain. The V gene's germline CDR1 is WNHNN and CDR2 SYGVQD (reference sequence). The V end was cut by 3 bases, the J end by 4 bases, with 9 bases between. This CDR3 is 13 amino acids long. The CDR3 reads CASSDLFSTEAFF. As DNA, the CDR3 is TGCGCCAGCAGTGATCTTTTTAGCACTGAAGCTTTCTTT.

This rearrangement joins TRBV4-1 to TRBJ1-5; 7 bases are shared with TRBD1. The CDR3 covers 17 residues. Trimming cost V 0 bases and J 1 base; bases outside gene matches: 6. Germline V gene data show CDR1 as MGHRA and CDR2 as YSYEKL. CDR3 in DNA: TGCGCCAGCAGCCAAGATTCCGACAGGGCCAGCAATCAGCCCCAGCATTTT. Its translation is CASSQDSDRASNQPQHF.

The V and J genes are TRBV28 and TRBJ1-5; 7 bases are shared with TRBD1. The CDR3 extends over 14 amino acids. Germline trimming cut 6 bases from V and 7 bases from J; bases unmatched to any gene: 9. Germline CDR1 is MDHEN and CDR2 is SYDVKM. CDR3 in DNA: TGTGCCAGCAGCGTGGTTAACAGGGGACAGCCCCAGCATTTT. Its protein is CASSVVNRGQPQHF.

This clone was observed a single time. The chain combines TRBV7-2 with TRBJ1-5; D is unclear. This CDR3 region has 12 residues. From germline, CDR1 is SGHTA and CDR2 FQGNSA. Trimming pared 6 bases from V and 7 bases from J, leaving 10 bases between. The CDR3 DNA is TGTGCCAGCAGTCCCGGGTTGCAGCCCCAGCATTTT. Its translation is CASSPGLQPQHF.

For the CDR3, the DNA is TGTGCCAGCAGCCTTTCTAACACTGAAGCTTTCTTT. Its translation: CASSLSNTEAFF. The genes are TRBV6-1 and TRBJ1-1; D gene unclear. The length of the CDR3 is 12 residues. Trimming shortened V by 6 bases and J by 2 bases, and 7 bases separated the two germline ends. CDR1 and CDR2 from the germline V gene are MNHNS and SASEGT.

The chain combines TRBV6-5 with TRBJ1-1; 7 bases align to TRBD1. Germline-derived CDR1 and CDR2 are MNHEY and SVGAGI. The CDR3 is made up of 16 amino acids. V lost 4 bases to trimming and J lost 4 bases; unmatched junction nucleotides: 12. CDR3 coding DNA: TGTGCCAGCAGTTCCCGGGACAGCCCTAAACCCACTGAAGCTTTCTTT. Translated, it gives CASSSRDSPKPTEAFF.

The chain couples TRBV5-1 to TRBJ2-5, with D possibly matching TRBD2 (5 bases). Germline CDR1 SGHRS, CDR2 YFSETQ. The ends were cut back, 6 bases at V and 4 bases at J, with 10 bases in the middle. The CDR3 loop spans 12 amino acids. The CDR3 nucleotides read TGCGCCAGCAATGGGGAGACAGAGACCCAGTACTTC. Translated: CASNGETETQYF.

The J gene is TRBJ1-1, the V gene TRBV10-3, with 8 bases that match TRBD1. CDR1 and CDR2 from the germline V gene are ENHRY and SYGVKD. V was pared by 6 bases and J by 3 bases, with 12 bases of the junction left unmatched. The CDR3 loop spans 16 amino acids. CDR3 loop: CAIRALMGQADTEAFF. The CDR3 bases are TGTGCCATCAGGGCGCTAATGGGACAGGCCGACACTGAAGCTTTCTTT.

The chain's CDR3 is CASSSSSSAFF. CDR3 DNA: TGTGCCAGCAGTTCGTCCTCCTCAGCTTTCTTT. The chain has TRBV5-6 and TRBJ1-1; D gene uncertain. Per germline, CDR1 SGHDT and CDR2 YYEEEE. Trimming cost V 5 bases and J 10 bases, with 12 bases left between them. The CDR3 has 11 amino acids.

A few counts support this clone. This rearrangement joins TRBV5-4 to TRBJ1-4; 8 bases align to TRBD1. The CDR3 runs to 14 residues. In germline, CDR1 is SGHNT, CDR2 YYREEE (reference sequence). V trimming: 5 bases; J trimming: 7 bases; junction bases outside the gene matches: 7. CDR3 in amino acids: CASRPDRGSEKLFF. The CDR3 DNA follows: TGTGCCAGCAGACCCGACAGGGGCAGTGAAAAACTGTTTTTT. The full variable domain, completed using reference TRBV5-4 and TRBJ1-4, is ETGVTQSPTHLIKTRGQQVTLRCSSQSGHNTVSWYQQALGQGPQFIFQYYREEENGRGNFPPRFSGLQFPNYSSELNVNALELDDSALYLCASRPDRGSEKLFFGSGTQLSVL.